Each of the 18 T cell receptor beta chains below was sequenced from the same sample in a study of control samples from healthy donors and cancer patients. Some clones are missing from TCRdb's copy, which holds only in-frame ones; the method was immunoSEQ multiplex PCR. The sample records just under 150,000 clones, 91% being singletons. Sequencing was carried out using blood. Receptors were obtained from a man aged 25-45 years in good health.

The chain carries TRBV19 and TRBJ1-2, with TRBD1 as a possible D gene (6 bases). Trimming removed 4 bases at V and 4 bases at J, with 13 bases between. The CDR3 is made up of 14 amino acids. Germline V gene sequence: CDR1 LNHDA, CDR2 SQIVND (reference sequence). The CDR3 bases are TGTGCCAGTAGTACTCTCCCGACAGGCTATGGCTACACCTTC. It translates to CASSTLPTGYGYTF.

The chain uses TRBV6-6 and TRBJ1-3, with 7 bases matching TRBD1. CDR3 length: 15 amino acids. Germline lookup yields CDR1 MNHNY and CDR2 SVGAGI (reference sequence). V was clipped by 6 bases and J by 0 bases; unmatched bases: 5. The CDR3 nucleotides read TGTGCCAGCAGGGGTCAGGGGGGCTCTGGAAACACCATATATTTT. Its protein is CASRGQGGSGNTIYF.

The CDR3 here is CASSPKVAGDPNYEQYF. CDR3 DNA sequence: TGTGCCAGCAGTCCCAAAGTAGCGGGGGACCCTAACTACGAGCAGTACTTC. V is TRBV27 and J is TRBJ2-7, with 9 bases that match TRBD2. The V gene's germline CDR1 is MNHEY and CDR2 SMNVEV (reference sequence). The CDR3 is 17 residues long. V shed 5 bases and J 3 bases; nucleotides not matched to a gene: 14.

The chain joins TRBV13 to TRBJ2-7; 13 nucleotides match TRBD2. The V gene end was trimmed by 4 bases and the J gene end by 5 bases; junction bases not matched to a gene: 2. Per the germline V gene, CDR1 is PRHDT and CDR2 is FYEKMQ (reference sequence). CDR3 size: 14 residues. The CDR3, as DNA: TGTGCCAGCAGCTCGGGACTAGCGGGGAACGAGCAGTACTTC. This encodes CASSSGLAGNEQYF.

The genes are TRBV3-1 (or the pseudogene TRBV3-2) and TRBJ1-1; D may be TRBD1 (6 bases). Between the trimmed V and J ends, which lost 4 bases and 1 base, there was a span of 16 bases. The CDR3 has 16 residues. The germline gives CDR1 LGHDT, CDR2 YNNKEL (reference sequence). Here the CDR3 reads CASSPLRQEENTEAFF. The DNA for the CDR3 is TGTGCCAGCAGCCCCCTGAGACAGGAAGAGAACACTGAAGCTTTCTTT.

CDR3 in amino acids: CASGYRNTYEQYF. CDR3 DNA: TGTGCCAGCGGATACAGGAATACCTACGAGCAGTACTTC. The rearrangement uses TRBV12-3 or TRBV12-4 and TRBJ2-7; possible D gene TRBD1, 5 bases. Trimming left V 8 bases short and J 2 bases short, with 13 bases between. This CDR3 has 13 residues.

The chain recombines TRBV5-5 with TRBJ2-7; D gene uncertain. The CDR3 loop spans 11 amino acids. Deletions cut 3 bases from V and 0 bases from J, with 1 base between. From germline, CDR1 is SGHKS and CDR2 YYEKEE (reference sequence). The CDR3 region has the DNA TGTGCCAGCAGCTCCTCCTACGAGCAGTACTTC. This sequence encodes CASSSSYEQYF.

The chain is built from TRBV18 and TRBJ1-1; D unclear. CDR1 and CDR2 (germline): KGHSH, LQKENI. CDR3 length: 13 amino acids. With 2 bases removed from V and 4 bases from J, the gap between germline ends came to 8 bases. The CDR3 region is CASSPKTATEAFF. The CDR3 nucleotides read TGTGCCAGCTCACCAAAAACAGCCACTGAAGCTTTCTTT.

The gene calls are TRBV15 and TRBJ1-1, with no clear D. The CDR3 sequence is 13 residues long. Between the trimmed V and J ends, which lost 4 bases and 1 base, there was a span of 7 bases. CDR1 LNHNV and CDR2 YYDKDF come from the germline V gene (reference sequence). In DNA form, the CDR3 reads TGTGCCACCAGCACCAGAACGAACACTGAAGCTTTCTTT. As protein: CATSTRTNTEAFF.

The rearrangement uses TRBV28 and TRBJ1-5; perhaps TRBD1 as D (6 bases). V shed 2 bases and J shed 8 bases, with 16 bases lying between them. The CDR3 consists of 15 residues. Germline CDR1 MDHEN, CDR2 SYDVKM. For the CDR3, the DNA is TGTGCCAGCAGTTTAGAGGGGGAGCTACAGGAGCCCCAGCATTTT. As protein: CASSLEGELQEPQHF.

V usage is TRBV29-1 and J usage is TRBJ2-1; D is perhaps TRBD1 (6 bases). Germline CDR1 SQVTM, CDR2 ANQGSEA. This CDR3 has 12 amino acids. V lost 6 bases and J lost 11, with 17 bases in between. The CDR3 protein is CSVPDRQVQQFF. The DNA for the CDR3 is TGCAGCGTCCCCGACAGGCAAGTTCAGCAGTTCTTC.

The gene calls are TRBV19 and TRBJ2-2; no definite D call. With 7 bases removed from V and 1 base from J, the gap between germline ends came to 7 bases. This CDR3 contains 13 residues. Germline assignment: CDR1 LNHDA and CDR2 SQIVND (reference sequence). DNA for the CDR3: TGTGCCAGTACCGGAATGAACACCGGGGAGCTGTTTTTT. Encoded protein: CASTGMNTGELFF.

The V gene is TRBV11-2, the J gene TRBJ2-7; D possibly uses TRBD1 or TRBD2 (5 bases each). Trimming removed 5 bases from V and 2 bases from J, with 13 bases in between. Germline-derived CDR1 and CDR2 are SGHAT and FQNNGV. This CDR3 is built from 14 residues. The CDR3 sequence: CASSRPGTAYEQYF. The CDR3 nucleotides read TGTGCCAGCAGCCGTCCAGGGACCGCCTACGAGCAGTACTTC.

CDR3 sequence reads: CASSLALGITGNTIYF. DNA for the CDR3: TGTGCCAGCAGCTTGGCTCTGGGGATAACTGGAAACACCATATATTTT. This chain uses TRBV5-6 with TRBJ1-3; D is ambiguous. The V end was cut by 0 bases, the J end by 2 bases, with 12 bases between. This CDR3 spans 16 amino acids. Germline V gives CDR1 SGHDT, CDR2 YYEEEE.

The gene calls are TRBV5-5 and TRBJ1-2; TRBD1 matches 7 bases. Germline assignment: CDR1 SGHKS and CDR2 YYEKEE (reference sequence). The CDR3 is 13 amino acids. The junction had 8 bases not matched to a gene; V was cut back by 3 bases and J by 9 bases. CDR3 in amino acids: CASSSGQDFRYTF. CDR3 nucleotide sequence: TGTGCCAGCAGCTCCGGACAGGATTTTCGCTACACCTTC. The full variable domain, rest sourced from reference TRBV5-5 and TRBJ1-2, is DAGVTQSPTHLIKTRGQQVTLRCSPISGHKSVSWYQQVLGQGPQFIFQYYEKEERGRGNFPDRFSARQFPNYSSELNVNALLLGDSALYLCASSSGQDFRYTFGSGTRLTVV.

This CDR3 is CASSLRPTYKSATNEKLFF. The CDR3 bases are TGTGCCAGCAGTTTAAGACCGACGTACAAGTCGGCAACTAATGAAAAACTGTTTTTT. The chain employs TRBV28 and TRBJ1-4; D is ambiguous. From germline, CDR1 is MDHEN and CDR2 SYDVKM. Trimming took off 2 bases at V and 0 bases at J, with 19 bases between the two ends. The CDR3 extends over 19 amino acids. The entire variable domain, with the rest obtained from reference TRBV28 and TRBJ1-4, is as follows: DVKVTQSSRYLVKRTGEKVFLECVQDMDHENMFWYRQDPGLGLRLIYFSYDVKMKEKGDIPEGYSVSREKKERFSLILESASTNQTSMYLCASSLRPTYKSATNEKLFFGSGTQLSVL.

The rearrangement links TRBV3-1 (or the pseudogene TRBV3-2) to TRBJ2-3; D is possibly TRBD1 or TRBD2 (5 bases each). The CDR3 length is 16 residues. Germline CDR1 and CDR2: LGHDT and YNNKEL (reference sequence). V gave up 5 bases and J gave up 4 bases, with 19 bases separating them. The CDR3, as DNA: TGTGCCAGCAGCTCTTCGGACGGGGCCGCCGCAGATACGCAGTATTTT. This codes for CASSSSDGAAADTQYF.

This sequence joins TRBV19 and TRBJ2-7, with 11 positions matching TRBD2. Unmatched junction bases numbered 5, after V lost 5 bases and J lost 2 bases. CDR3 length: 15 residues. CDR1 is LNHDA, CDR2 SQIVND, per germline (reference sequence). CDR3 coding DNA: TGTGCCAGTAGTTCGGGTAGCGGGGGGGCCTACGAGCAGTACTTC. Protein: CASSSGSGGAYEQYF.